This TCR beta chain was recovered during a study of T cell repertoires in cytomegalovirus infection. Whole-study context: Recently described HLA-C-restricted plus well-studied HLA-B-restricted CMV epitopes were used. Carrying CMV and the relevant HLA type showed in public TCR beta signatures. Broader study findings: Ex vivo responses were dominated by HLA-C-restricted CMV-specific TCR beta clonotypes.

Trimming shortened V by 1 base and J by 4 bases, and 11 bases separated the two germline ends. Germline loops: CDR1 SGHTA, CDR2 FQGNSA. This CDR3 region has 14 residues. Worth noting for this clonotype: What it binds is not known.

Via MiXCR, TCRdb re-called the reads, giving one row per CDR3 protein. The sample holds 50,000 to 60,000 distinct CDR3 sequences, around a fifth seen once. The V and J genes are TRBV7-2 and TRBJ2-7, with D maybe TRBD2 (6 bases). The material was CD8+ T cells from cultured PBMCs, obtained from culture after CMV antigen stimulation. This receptor was identified in a human donor in good health (CMV status not recorded). Some clones in this sample may be carry-over from other donors' samples. CDR3 bases: TGTGCCAGCAGCTTAGATGCGGGATGGTACGAGCAGTACTTC. Translated, it gives CASSLDAGWYEQYF. Looking up the rest from reference TRBV7-2 and TRBJ2-7 gives the full variable domain: GAGVSQSPSNKVTEKGKDVELRCDPISGHTALYWYRQSLGQGLEFLIYFQGNSAPDKSGLPSDRFSAERTGGSVSTLTIQRTQQEDSAVYLCASSLDAGWYEQYFGPGTRLTVT.